The 22 T cell receptor beta chains below come from one sample, sequenced in a study of OX40 agonist ivuxolimab in advanced cancers. Profiled with immunoSEQ multiplex PCR; TCRdb holds only in-frame clones, not every one. The sample lists approximately 70,000 clones; roughly 90% were seen once. This specimen was CD4+ or CD8+ T cells sorted from blood, taken in a trial of the OX40 agonist ivuxolimab. The receptors here all came from an adult with an advanced solid tumor such as melanoma, head and neck, liver or kidney cancer.

The rearrangement links TRBV6-4 to TRBJ2-5, with D unclear. Germline V gene sequence: CDR1 MRHNA, CDR2 SNTAGT. There are 13 residues in the CDR3. Trimming pared 5 bases from V and 4 bases from J, leaving 11 bases between. CDR3 coding DNA: TGTGCCAGCAGTTCCGGACCCGGAGAGACCCAGTACTTC. It is translated as CASSSGPGETQYF.

This clone was seen more than once but under ten times. This sequence joins TRBV4-2 and TRBJ1-1; D unclear. The CDR3 contains 14 residues. Germline CDR1 reads LGHNA; CDR2 reads YNFKEQ. The germline V and J ends were trimmed by 4 bases and 6 bases, with 15 bases remaining between them. CDR3 region: CASSPTDRESEAFF. The DNA of the CDR3 is TGTGCCAGCAGCCCCACCGATCGGGAGTCTGAAGCTTTCTTT.

This chain uses TRBV15 with TRBJ2-3; the D gene is possibly TRBD1 (5 bases). The V and J ends lost 4 bases and 3 bases respectively, with 14 bases between them. The CDR3 has 15 amino acids. The germline V gene has CDR1 LNHNV and CDR2 YYDKDF (reference sequence). As DNA, the CDR3 is TGTGCCACCAGCATCCCAGGGAAAGGGACAGATACGCAGTATTTT. It is translated as CATSIPGKGTDTQYF.

This clone occurred once. The rearrangement joins TRBV6-1 to TRBJ1-4; TRBD1 aligns across 7 bases. The V gene end was trimmed by 3 bases and the J gene end by 7 bases; junction bases not matched to a gene: 8. Germline V gene lookup returns CDR1 MNHNS and CDR2 SASEGT. The CDR3 contains 15 residues. The CDR3 loop reads CASSDHRDRGEKLFF. The CDR3 region has the DNA TGTGCCAGCAGTGACCACCGGGACAGAGGTGAAAAACTGTTTTTT.

This chain links TRBV2 with TRBJ1-2; D uncertain. Germline CDR1 reads SNHLY; CDR2 reads FYNNEI. CDR3 length: 12 residues. Deletions cut 4 bases from V and 1 base from J, with 4 bases between. The CDR3 sequence is CASSALNYGYTF. The CDR3 DNA reads as TGTGCCAGCAGTGCACTTAACTATGGCTACACCTTC.

This clone was found once. This sequence joins TRBV6-5 and TRBJ2-7, with D hard to call. This CDR3 region has 13 residues. Trimming took 5 bases from V and 6 from J, leaving 14 bases between them. Germline CDR1 reads MNHEY; CDR2 reads SVGAGI. The CDR3 bases are TGTGCCAGCAGTGGAGCAGTTTACAGCGAGCAGTACTTC. Its protein is CASSGAVYSEQYF.

The V and J genes are TRBV18 and TRBJ1-1; TRBD1 aligns across 9 bases. The V and J ends lost 3 bases and 5 bases, in that order; junction bases with no gene match: 7. This CDR3 comprises 15 residues. Germline V lookup: CDR1 KGHSH, CDR2 LQKENI. The CDR3 protein is CASSPRTGGETEAFF. DNA of the CDR3: TGTGCCAGCTCACCGCGTACAGGGGGCGAAACTGAAGCTTTCTTT.

The chain recombines TRBV7-9 with TRBJ1-2; D unresolved. V was pared by 3 bases and J by 0 bases, with 11 bases between. The CDR3 contains 15 residues. Per germline, CDR1 SEHNR and CDR2 FQNEAQ (reference sequence). The CDR3 sequence: CASSFLALANYGYTF. The CDR3 DNA reads TGTGCCAGCAGCTTCCTTGCGTTAGCTAACTATGGCTACACCTTC. Together with reference TRBV7-9 and TRBJ1-2, the CDR3 gives the full variable domain: DTGVSQNPRHKITKRGQNVTFRCDPISEHNRLYWYRQTLGQGPEFLTYFQNEAQLEKSRLLSDRFSAERPKGSFSTLEIQRTEQGDSAMYLCASSFLALANYGYTFGSGTRLTVV.

Here the CDR3 reads CASSPSRDTEAFF. The CDR3 DNA is TGTGCCAGCAGCCCGTCCAGGGACACTGAAGCTTTCTTT. The V gene is TRBV11-2, the J gene TRBJ1-1; D may be TRBD1 (5 bases). Trimming pared 5 bases from V and 3 bases from J, leaving 10 bases between. Germline CDR1 reads SGHAT; CDR2 reads FQNNGV. The CDR3 extends over 13 amino acids.

There are a few counts of this clone. The J gene is TRBJ1-1, the V gene TRBV14; D is unclear. In germline, CDR1 is SGHDN, CDR2 FVKESK. V was trimmed by 1 base and J by 11 bases, leaving 14 bases between them. This CDR3 has 13 amino acids. DNA of the CDR3: TGTGCCAGCAGCCAAGGAGCCCAGACAAGGGCTTTCTTT. It is translated as CASSQGAQTRAFF.

The V and J genes are TRBV28 and TRBJ2-1, with 7 bases that match TRBD2. This CDR3 is built from 16 residues. The germline CDR1 and CDR2 sequences are MDHEN and SYDVKM. The trim removed 6 bases at V and 3 bases at J, leaving 11 bases unmatched. The CDR3, as DNA: TGTGCCAGCAGCAGAGCCCGGACGGGGGGCTACAATGAGCAGTTCTTC. Translated: CASSRARTGGYNEQFF.

The V gene is TRBV7-8, the J gene TRBJ2-7; no clear D. Germline V lookup: CDR1 SGHVS, CDR2 FQNEAQ. Trimming cost V 3 bases and J 7 bases, with 13 bases left between them. The CDR3 spans 13 residues. Here the CDR3 DNA reads TGTGCCAGCAGCTTTACAGCCCTAGGAGAGCAGTACTTC. It specifies CASSFTALGEQYF.

This chain connects TRBV4-1 to TRBJ1-1, with a tentative D call TRBD1 (5 bases). Germline-derived CDR1 and CDR2 are MGHRA and YSYEKL. CDR3 size: 19 residues. V lost 1 base to trimming and J lost 0 bases, with 21 bases between them. CDR3 sequence: CASSQGWARQLTMNTEAFF. The CDR3 DNA follows: TGCGCCAGCAGCCAAGGTTGGGCCCGACAGCTAACTATGAACACTGAAGCTTTCTTT.

CDR3 nucleotides: TGTGCCAGCAGCCGGGACGGCGGAGGACCCCAGCATTTT. This encodes CASSRDGGGPQHF. This chain links TRBV5-8 with TRBJ1-5; the D gene is possibly TRBD1 (5 bases). CDR1 SGHTS and CDR2 YDEGEE come from the germline V gene. Trimming pared 4 bases from V and 10 bases from J, leaving 15 bases between. CDR3 size: 13 residues.

This rearrangement joins TRBV5-6 to TRBJ1-1; D remains unclear. CDR3 length: 11 amino acids. The V gene lost 3 bases and the J gene lost 2 bases, with 2 bases spanning the gap. The germline gives CDR1 SGHDT, CDR2 YYEEEE. The CDR3 region has the DNA TGTGCCAGCAGCTCCAACACTGAAGCTTTCTTT. Protein sequence: CASSSNTEAFF.

The chain combines TRBV11-2 with TRBJ2-3; 9 positions agree with TRBD2. V gave up 6 bases and J gave up 3 bases; unmatched junction bases: 4. Germline CDR1 is SGHAT and CDR2 is FQNNGV. The CDR3 spans 14 residues. The CDR3 nucleotides are TGTGCCAGCAGTCTAGCGGGGATTACAGATACGCAGTATTTT. It yields the protein CASSLAGITDTQYF. The full variable domain, rest sourced from reference TRBV11-2 and TRBJ2-3, is EAGVAQSPRYKIIEKRQSVAFWCNPISGHATLYWYQQILGQGPKLLIQFQNNGVVDDSQLPKDRFSAERLKGVDSTLKIQPAKLEDSAVYLCASSLAGITDTQYFGPGTRLTVL.

This chain joins TRBV18 and TRBJ1-6, with 9 positions matching TRBD1. CDR3 length equals 15 residues. Trimming cost V 3 bases and J 13 bases; bases outside gene matches: 10. The germline V gene encodes CDR1 KGHSH and CDR2 LQKENI. This CDR3 reads CASSPSGTGQDPLHF. CDR3 nucleotides: TGTGCCAGCTCACCCTCCGGGACAGGGCAGGACCCCCTCCACTTT.

The chain uses TRBV7-9 and TRBJ1-3, with 7 bases aligning to TRBD1. The CDR3 extends over 17 amino acids. Germline V CDR1 and CDR2: SEHNR, FQNEAQ (reference sequence). V shed 4 bases and J 2 bases; nucleotides not matched to a gene: 11. The CDR3 sequence: CASSSRQGRLPGNTIYF. The CDR3 DNA reads as TGTGCCAGCAGCTCCCGACAGGGCCGGCTCCCTGGAAACACCATATATTTT.

The chain is built from TRBV9 and TRBJ1-3; 10 bases map to TRBD1. V lost 3 bases and J lost 5; bases outside the gene matches: 14. The CDR3 totals 18 residues. In germline, CDR1 is SGDLS, CDR2 YYNGEE. The CDR3 DNA is TGTGCCAGCAGCGCGATGGGACAGGGGTTACAAATCCGAAACACCATATATTTT. Its protein is CASSAMGQGLQIRNTIYF.

The chain recombines TRBV27 with TRBJ2-1, with D perhaps TRBD2 (5 bases). The V end was cut by 6 bases, the J end by 8 bases, with 14 bases between. Germline loops: CDR1 MNHEY, CDR2 SMNVEV (reference sequence). The CDR3 has 13 residues. The CDR3 loop reads CASSRRTRDEQFF. In DNA, the CDR3 is TGTGCCAGCAGCAGACGAACTAGGGATGAGCAGTTCTTC.

The V and J genes are TRBV25-1 and TRBJ1-1; maybe TRBD1 (5 bases). CDR1 is MGHDK and CDR2 is SYGVNS in the germline V gene. Trimming cost V 1 base and J 1 base, with 13 bases left between them. This CDR3 is built from 16 residues. The CDR3 DNA sequence: TGTGCCAGCAGTGAATCGGGCAGGGAGGCGAACACTGAAGCTTTCTTT. Its protein product is CASSESGREANTEAFF.

V and J are TRBV4-3 and TRBJ1-1; TRBD1 matches at 7 bases. The CDR3 is 14 amino acids. V lost 0 bases and J lost 5; bases outside the gene matches: 3. CDR1 and CDR2 (germline): LGHNA, YSLEER. Written as DNA, the CDR3 is TGCGCCAGCAGCCAAGAGGGCAGGGGGACTGAAGCTTTCTTT. Its protein is CASSQEGRGTEAFF.